The source of this TCR beta chain is a study of blood T cell repertoires in COVID-19. The overall study: Samples representing acute and convalescent COVID-19 were sourced from the United States, Italy and Spain. T cells, B-cell-depleted T cells, or PBMCs supplied cDNA or gDNA.

Germline assignment: CDR1 SGHAT and CDR2 FQNNGV. The V gene lost 4 bases and the J gene lost 5 bases, with 14 bases spanning the gap. This CDR3 is built from 14 residues. Source study methods: Reference gene primer amplification gave nucleated cell count estimates. Sequencing used immunoSEQ multiplex PCR; TCRdb keeps in-frame clones, though not all of them. V and J calls and clone size are as listed in that table; D and trimming were resolved from the DNA. The repertoire holds about 230,000 clones, with around 78% as singletons. The clonotype was recovered from a woman between 65 and 79 years old with active or convalescent COVID-19. V gene TRBV11-2 combines with J gene TRBJ1-2, with D maybe TRBD1 (5 bases). The specimen sequenced was peripheral blood. CDR3: CASSSGSGGYGYTF. CDR3 DNA: TGTGCCAGCAGCTCGGGGTCGGGGGGTTATGGCTACACCTTC.